A selection of T cell receptor beta chains follows, all from one sample in a study of blood T cell repertoires in COVID-19. Clones were read by immunoSEQ multiplex PCR, and TCRdb kept only the in-frame ones, dropping some. The table has some 140,000 clones, 65% to 90% seen once. The sequenced sample consisted of peripheral blood. These receptors were obtained from an older woman with COVID-19, enrolled during active disease. The CDR3 runs from the conserved cysteine through the conserved F or W. D genes are given only for firm matches. Part of the rows lack a size; the others show once, few, many or a class for expanded clones.

TRBV9	TRBD2	TRBJ2-1	-	TGTGCCAGCAGCGTAGAGCCTAGCGGGAGGTACAATGAGCAGTTCTTC	CASSVEPSGRYNEQFF
TRBV7-9	TRBD1	TRBJ2-1	once	TGTGCCAGCAGCTCCCCGGCGGACAGGGGATCCGTAAATGAGCAGTTCTTC	CASSSPADRGSVNEQFF
TRBV5-4	-	TRBJ1-1	-	TGTGCCAGCAGCTTAATAAACATGAACACTGAAGCTTTCTTT	CASSLINMNTEAFF
TRBV19	TRBD1	TRBJ1-2	-	TGTGCCACCCAGGGACAGCTCTATGGCTACACCTTC	CATQGQLYGYTF
TRBV7-8	-	TRBJ1-1	-	TGTGCCAGCAGCTTAGCATATGGCGGATACACTGAAGCTTTCTTT	CASSLAYGGYTEAFF
TRBV10-1	-	TRBJ2-3	-	TGCGCCAGCAGTGAGCGGGACAACACAGATACGCAGTATTTT	CASSERDNTDTQYF
TRBV5-6	-	TRBJ2-7	-	TGTGCCAGCAGCCTGAGGGTCATCGGGATTACCTCCGAGCAGTACTTC	CASSLRVIGITSEQYF
TRBV19	TRBD1	TRBJ1-1	-	TGTGCCAGTAGTAGGAACAGGGGGGCTATGAACACTGAAGCTTTCTTT	CASSRNRGAMNTEAFF
TRBV7-9	-	TRBJ2-7	-	TGTGCCAGCAGCTTAGAAAGCGGCTCCTACGAGCAGTACTTC	CASSLESGSYEQYF
TRBV6-6	-	TRBJ2-7	-	TGTGCCAGCAGATCCACCTTCGGAGAGACCGGGGACGAGCAGTACTTC	CASRSTFGETGDEQYF
TRBV9	-	TRBJ2-1	-	TGTGCCAGCAGCGCATTGGGGGGTTCAGTCGCCTACAATGAGCAGTTCTTC	CASSALGGSVAYNEQFF
TRBV27	TRBD2	TRBJ2-5	-	TGTGCCAGCAGTTTTGGGGAGGGAGAGACCCAGTACTTC	CASSFGEGETQYF
TRBV29-1	-	TRBJ1-3	-	TGCAGCGTTGTCATCTCTGGAAACACCATATATTTT	CSVVISGNTIYF
TRBV19	-	TRBJ1-5	-	TGTGCCAGTAGTACGGATTTCCGACAGACGTATAGCAATCAGCCCCAGCATTTT	CASSTDFRQTYSNQPQHF
TRBV10-2	TRBD2	TRBJ2-7	-	TGCGCCAGCAGTGTGGCTAGCGGGAGTGGCGAGCAGTACTTC	CASSVASGSGEQYF
TRBV6-5	-	TRBJ1-1	-	TGTGCCAGCAGTTACCGGACGGGGGGGATCACTGAAGCTTTCTTT	CASSYRTGGITEAFF
TRBV24-1	TRBD1	TRBJ2-1	-	TGTGCCACCAGTGATCCAACAATTATGACAGGGGCTTCCTACAATGAGCAGTTCTTC	CATSDPTIMTGASYNEQFF
TRBV11-3	TRBD2	TRBJ2-3	-	TGTGCCAGCAGCCTTCGGACTAGCGCCACAGATACGCAGTATTTT	CASSLRTSATDTQYF
TRBV7-3	-	TRBJ1-1	-	TGTGCCAGCAGCCCCCTGGGGGGAGACACTGAAGCTTTCTTT	CASSPLGGDTEAFF
TRBV6-5	-	TRBJ1-6	-	TGTGCCAGCTCGGGACTCGATAATTCACCCCTCCACTTT	CASSGLDNSPLHF
TRBV2	TRBD1	TRBJ1-1	-	TGTGCCAGCAGTGAGGGACAGGGACTAACTGAAGCTTTCTTT	CASSEGQGLTEAFF
TRBV2	TRBD1	TRBJ1-5	-	TGTGCCAGCAGACAGGGGGAAACTAGCAATCAGCCCCAGCATTTT	CASRQGETSNQPQHF
TRBV9	-	TRBJ1-1	-	TGTGCCAGCAGCCCCCGACAGGAGAACACTGAAGCTTTCTTT	CASSPRQENTEAFF
TRBV3-1/TRBV3-2	TRBD1	TRBJ2-5	-	TGTGCCAGCAGCTCCCCTAAGTTAGGGACAGACATCGTAGCCCAGTACTTC	CASSSPKLGTDIVAQYF